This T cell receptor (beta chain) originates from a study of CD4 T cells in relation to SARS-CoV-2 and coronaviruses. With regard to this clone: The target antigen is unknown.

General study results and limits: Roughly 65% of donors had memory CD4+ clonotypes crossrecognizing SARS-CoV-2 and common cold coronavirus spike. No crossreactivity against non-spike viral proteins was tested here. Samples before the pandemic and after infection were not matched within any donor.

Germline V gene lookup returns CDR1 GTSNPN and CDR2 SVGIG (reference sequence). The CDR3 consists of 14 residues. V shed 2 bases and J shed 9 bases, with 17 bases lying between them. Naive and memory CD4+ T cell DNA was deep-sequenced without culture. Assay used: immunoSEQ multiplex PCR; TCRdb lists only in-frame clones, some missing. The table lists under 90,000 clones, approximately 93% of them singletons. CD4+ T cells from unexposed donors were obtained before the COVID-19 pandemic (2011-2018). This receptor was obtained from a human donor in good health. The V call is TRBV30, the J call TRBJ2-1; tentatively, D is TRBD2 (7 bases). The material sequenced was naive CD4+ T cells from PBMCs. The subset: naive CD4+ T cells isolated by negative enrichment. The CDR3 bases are TGTGCCTGGAGTTCAATTGGGGGGGACATTGAGCAGTTCTTC. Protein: CAWSSIGGDIEQFF.